Following are 16 T cell receptor beta chains from one sample sequenced in a study of PD-1 blockade in classical Hodgkin lymphoma. The repertoire was sequenced with immunoSEQ multiplex PCR; TCRdb's copy has only in-frame clones and lacks some. This sample has fewer than 90,000 clones, with roughly 89% found just once. Autologous stem cell transplantation was followed by relapse in every patient, and brentuximab vedotin exposure varied. The input for sequencing was peripheral blood mononuclear cells (PBMCs), taken at baseline. The receptors were sampled from a human donor with classical Hodgkin lymphoma.

This clone was recorded only once. The chain employs TRBV2 and TRBJ1-1; D perhaps matches TRBD1 (6 bases). Trimming removed 10 bases from V and 5 bases from J, with 20 bases in between. CDR3 size: 14 residues. Per the germline V gene, CDR1 is SNHLY and CDR2 is FYNNEI. In DNA, the CDR3 is TGTGCCACCCAAGGGCGGGGGGCGAGGACTGAAGCTTTCTTT. Encoded protein: CATQGRGARTEAFF.

The chain combines TRBV2 with TRBJ2-1; possible D gene TRBD2, 6 bases. CDR3 length: 14 residues. V lost 11 bases and J lost 3, with 17 bases in between. Germline-derived CDR1 and CDR2 are SNHLY and FYNNEI. The CDR3 nucleotides are TGTGCCTTGCAACGCGGGGAACACTACAATGAGCAGTTCTTC. As protein: CALQRGEHYNEQFF.

This clone was seen once. The chain couples TRBV18 to TRBJ2-7; D possibly corresponds to TRBD2 (6 bases). CDR1 is KGHSH, CDR2 LQKENI, per germline. Trimming removed 3 bases from V and 7 bases from J, with 16 bases in between. This CDR3 region has 14 residues. CDR3 sequence reads: CASSPRLGEEEQYF. For the CDR3, the DNA is TGTGCCAGCTCACCCCGATTAGGGGAGGAAGAGCAGTACTTC. Supplemented by reference TRBV18 and TRBJ2-7, the full variable domain reads NAGVMQNPRHLVRRRGQEARLRCSPMKGHSHVYWYRQLPEEGLKFMVYLQKENIIDESGMPKERFSAEFPKEGPSILRIQQVVRGDSAAYFCASSPRLGEEEQYFGPGTRLTVT.

The genes are TRBV4-3 and TRBJ2-7; TRBD2 matches 9 bases. The CDR3 covers 15 residues. With 1 base clipped from V and 7 bases from J, the junction kept 8 bases outside the gene matches. Germline V gene lookup returns CDR1 LGHNA and CDR2 YSLEER. In DNA form, the CDR3 reads TGCGCCAGCAGCCAAGGGGTAGCGGGAGTGAGGGAGCAGTACTTC. It codes for CASSQGVAGVREQYF.

The chain joins TRBV6-1 to TRBJ1-1; 7 bases match TRBD1. The V segment lost 5 bases and the J segment 4 bases; nucleotides outside the gene matches: 7. Per the germline V gene, CDR1 is MNHNS and CDR2 is SASEGT. The CDR3 is 14 residues long. The CDR3 DNA is TGTGCCAGCAGTATCCAGGGGGTAAGCACTGAAGCTTTCTTT. This sequence encodes CASSIQGVSTEAFF.

This clone was picked up one time. The V gene is TRBV18, the J gene TRBJ2-7; tentatively, D is TRBD1 (7 bases). Germline-derived CDR1 and CDR2 are KGHSH and LQKENI. The CDR3 has 16 amino acids. The V gene lost 5 bases and the J gene lost 1 base, with 18 bases spanning the gap. In DNA, the CDR3 is TGTGCCAGCTCAGGTGGCGCGGGACAGACATCCTACGAGCAGTACTTC. Protein sequence: CASSGGAGQTSYEQYF.

For this clone: Germline is not matched at one junction end, which may reflect a read error. Distinct nucleotide sequences in the sample also encode this CDR3. The V gene is TRBV7-2, the J gene TRBJ2-3, with TRBD2 matching 10 bases. Germline-derived CDR1 and CDR2 are SGHTA and FQGNSA. The CDR3 totals 14 residues. The CDR3 DNA sequence: TGTGCCAGCAGCCTAGCGGGAGTAACAGATACGCAGTATTTT. This translates into CASSLAGVTDTQYF. The full variable domain, with the rest looked up from reference TRBV7-2 and TRBJ2-3, is GAGVSQSPSNKVTEKGKDVELRCDPISGHTALYWYRQSLGQGLEFLIYFQGNSAPDKSGLPSDRFSAERTGGSVSTLTIQRTQQEDSAVYLCASSLAGVTDTQYFGPGTRLTVL.

The chain is built from TRBV2 and TRBJ1-5, with a weak D call TRBD1 (5 bases). Trimming took off 4 bases at V and 1 base at J, with 5 bases between the two ends. The length of the CDR3 is 13 residues. CDR1 and CDR2 from the germline V gene are SNHLY and FYNNEI. CDR3 bases: TGTGCCAGCAGTGGGGACAGCAATCAGCCCCAGCATTTT. This translates into CASSGDSNQPQHF.

V usage is TRBV18 and J usage is TRBJ1-4, with D possibly TRBD1 on 5 matching bases. Germline-derived CDR1 and CDR2 are KGHSH and LQKENI. CDR3 size: 16 residues. The V and J ends lost 1 base and 2 bases respectively, with 11 bases between them. The DNA of the CDR3 is TGTGCCAGCTCACCACGGCAGGGCGGTACTAATGAAAAACTGTTTTTT. Translating it yields CASSPRQGGTNEKLFF. The entire variable domain, with the rest obtained from reference TRBV18 and TRBJ1-4, is as follows: NAGVMQNPRHLVRRRGQEARLRCSPMKGHSHVYWYRQLPEEGLKFMVYLQKENIIDESGMPKERFSAEFPKEGPSILRIQQVVRGDSAAYFCASSPRQGGTNEKLFFGSGTQLSVL.

The count of this clone is one. The gene calls are TRBV7-6 and TRBJ2-7; no reliable D call. The CDR3 consists of 13 residues. CDR1 is SGHVS and CDR2 is FNYEAQ in the germline V gene. The V gene lost 4 bases and the J gene lost 4 bases, with 11 bases spanning the gap. CDR3 in DNA: TGTGCCAGCAGCTACGAGAGAGATTACGAGCAGTACTTC. This sequence encodes CASSYERDYEQYF.

This chain links TRBV27 with TRBJ2-1, with 11 bases that match TRBD2. The CDR3 extends over 15 amino acids. Germline assignment: CDR1 MNHEY and CDR2 SMNVEV (reference sequence). J lost 4 bases, V lost 4 bases, and 3 bases had no gene match. CDR3 sequence reads: CASSSGTSGYNEQFF. CDR3 sequence (DNA): TGTGCCAGCAGTTCCGGGACTAGCGGTTACAATGAGCAGTTCTTC.

The chain uses TRBV19 and TRBJ2-2; tentatively, D is TRBD2 (6 bases). This CDR3 is 17 amino acids long. The V gene lost 0 bases and the J gene lost 0 bases, with 11 bases spanning the gap. Germline V lookup: CDR1 LNHDA, CDR2 SQIVND (reference sequence). In DNA form, the CDR3 reads TGTGCCAGTAGTATAGATCTGGCGGGATCGAACACCGGGGAGCTGTTTTTT. This sequence encodes CASSIDLAGSNTGELFF.

The chain carries TRBV18 and TRBJ1-5, with 10 bases identical to TRBD1. The CDR3 length is 18 residues. The germline CDR1 and CDR2 sequences are KGHSH and LQKENI. Trimming at V came to 2 bases and at J to 0 bases, leaving 7 bases not matched to a gene. The CDR3 nucleotides read TGTGCCAGCTCACCAAGGGGGACAGGGGACTATAGCAATCAGCCCCAGCATTTT. Protein product: CASSPRGTGDYSNQPQHF. Filled out from reference TRBV18 and TRBJ1-5, the complete variable domain reads NAGVMQNPRHLVRRRGQEARLRCSPMKGHSHVYWYRQLPEEGLKFMVYLQKENIIDESGMPKERFSAEFPKEGPSILRIQQVVRGDSAAYFCASSPRGTGDYSNQPQHFGDGTRLSIL.

V gene TRBV7-8 combines with J gene TRBJ2-3; D gene ambiguous. V was shortened by 5 bases and J by 2 bases, with 8 bases between the two germline ends. The CDR3 runs to 13 residues. Per the germline V gene, CDR1 is SGHVS and CDR2 is FQNEAQ. CDR3 amino acids: CASSNGLTDTQYF. In nucleotides, the CDR3 is TGTGCCAGCAGCAATGGGCTCACAGATACGCAGTATTTT.

This clone has more than one count but fewer than ten. The chain couples TRBV30 to TRBJ1-1; D is unclear. The V end lost 8 bases, the J end lost 0 bases, and 7 bases lay between the germline ends. This CDR3 is built from 11 residues. Germline CDR1 reads GTSNPN; CDR2 reads SVGIG (reference sequence). The CDR3 region is CAAGLNTEAFF. CDR3 bases: TGTGCCGCCGGCCTGAACACTGAAGCTTTCTTT.

The V call is TRBV11-2, the J call TRBJ2-5; 11 bases agree with TRBD2. With V trimmed by 2 bases and J by 5 bases, 4 bases remained unmatched. The CDR3 covers 15 residues. Germline CDR1 SGHAT, CDR2 FQNNGV. The CDR3 loop is CASSLMVAGGETQYF. The CDR3 nucleotides read TGTGCCAGCAGCTTAATGGTAGCGGGAGGGGAGACCCAGTACTTC.